This T cell receptor beta chain is drawn from a study of T cell responses to AZD1222 COVID-19 vaccine (dated by TCRdb to the early 2020s). Concerning the study at large: TCR sequencing covered about 230 trial participants: roughly 200 given two doses of AZD1222 and about 26 given two doses of MenACWY control vaccine. Trial participants were enrolled into age subgroups of 18-55, 56-69 and 70-plus years, which contained around 140, 26 and 57 TCR-sequenced participants, respectively.

The study at large found these results: After two AZD1222 doses, both the breadth and the depth of spike-specific TCRs were significantly higher than at day 0 and than in MenACWY recipients. CD4 TCRs associated with the vaccine covered the entire spike protein, and the dominant responses were in regions 160-218 and 743-854. Reportedly, almost half of the unique spike-specific TCRs recognized epitopes lying outside the regions that are mutated in the B.1.351 and B.1.1.7 variants. Participants were mostly white British and included more females than males, and it was suggested by the authors that clonal diversity may have been underestimated. In the small 56-69-year group, the increase in depth fell short of significance, most likely because of low power. Only 5 to 7 AZD1222 recipients were SARS-CoV-2 seropositive at baseline, limiting conclusions about previously exposed vaccinees. Because no day 14 peak-response samples were available, the repertoires could be characterized only after the peak T cell response.

The CDR3 measures 15 amino acids from cysteine to phenylalanine. This entry keeps only the CDR3 DNA: 45 bases, framed from base 1. CDR1 and CDR2 were assigned from the germline V gene (reference sequence) as SGHKS and YYEKEE. The V and J ends are trimmed by 5 bases and 4 bases, leaving 15 bases between them. Reading the label with the study, this specimen's time point is: about 28 days (+/-7) after the second vaccine dose. Because spike-specific TCR depth and breadth did not differ between the two schedules, AZD1222 recipients who got a second dose at roughly 4 weeks were pooled with those who got a second dose at roughly 12 weeks. Samples from vaccinated people were obtained from the UK trials COV001 and COV002, which included a single-blind randomized controlled phase 2/3 trial of AZD1222 (ChAdOx1 nCoV-19) in healthy adults. Trial participant PBMC samples were collected at day 0 and day 28 after the second dose for TCRbeta chain sequencing.

A remark on this clone: The antigen this receptor binds is unknown. Base qualities are not at hand, and no much larger clone is one base apart.

The CDR3 regions of human TCRbeta chains were analyzed by immunosequencing. Per the authors' processing: TCRs in the repertoires were matched against a reference library of SARS-CoV-2-specific TCRs that had been generated with the MIRA antigen-specificity platform. Breadth was defined as the fraction of unique TCRs that were SARS-CoV-2-associated, and depth was defined as the fraction of total T cells that were SARS-CoV-2-associated. Using the MIRA data, each spike-specific TCR was mapped to the spike region that the TCR reacts to and placed in a CD4 or CD8 class. Log10-transformed breadth and depth values were compared by one-way ANOVA with Sidak's multiple comparisons tests. Sourced from immuneACCESS, this table was stored by TCRdb with only in-frame sequences that have V and J called. A share of the clones is absent; for the studies checked, an unresolved V gene accounts for under half, and the remainder has no known explanation. For V, J and clone size, that table is used; D and trimming come from the DNA. The sample table contains fewer than 120,000 clones; only one count was recorded for roughly 89% of them. In total, the top ten clones hold 2% to 2.5% of the sample.

Sequencing used peripheral blood, obtained 28 days after the second AZD1222 dose. This TCR came from an adult who received the AZD1222 COVID-19 vaccine. The rearrangement joined TRBV5-5 to TRBJ2-2; TRBD2 is possibly the D segment (6 matching bases). CDR3 protein: CASSSAPGVTGELFF. In nucleotides, the sequence is TGTGCCAGCAGTTCCGCTCCGGGAGTCACCGGGGAGCTGTTTTTT.